This T cell receptor beta chain was identified in a study of blood T cell repertoires in COVID-19. Study-level information: The study drew acute and convalescent COVID-19 samples from the United States, Italy and Spain.

The authors' processing: Estimated nucleated cell counts came from reference gene primer amplification. The method was immunoSEQ multiplex PCR; TCRdb's version includes in-frame clones alone and lacks a portion of them. V, J and clone size are those of that table, while D and trimming were read from the DNA. The table includes fewer than 250,000 clones, about 89% detected once. The clonotype comes from a woman aged 60 to 75 who had recovered from COVID-19. Sample: peripheral blood.

The CDR3 nucleotides read TGTGCCAGCAGCTGGAGGGGACAGGGGGATTCACCCCTCCACTTT. The encoded protein is CASSWRGQGDSPLHF. The chain employs TRBV13 and TRBJ1-6; 11 positions match TRBD1. V dropped 4 bases and J dropped 8; count of bases not matched to a gene: 4. CDR1 and CDR2 (germline): PRHDT, FYEKMQ (reference sequence). The CDR3 totals 15 residues.